What follows are 11 T cell receptor beta chains derived from one specimen sequenced in a study of cytomegalovirus exposure and HLA in healthy donors. The PCR contained 60 Vbeta and 13 Jbeta primers. Libraries were prepared by immunoSEQ multiplex PCR; TCRdb keeps only in-frame clonotypes and omits some of them. The profile shows nearly 200,000 clones, 70% to 85% of them singletons. The material sequenced was PBMCs. The receptors originated from a boy between 2 and 15 years old in good health and CMV-seronegative.

The rearrangement joins TRBV10-3 to TRBJ2-7; TRBD2 might be the D (6 bases). The CDR3 loop spans 11 amino acids. Germline V gene sequence: CDR1 ENHRY, CDR2 SYGVKD. The germline V and J ends were trimmed by 10 bases and 1 base, with 8 bases remaining between them. For the CDR3, the DNA is TGTGCCACCCGGGGGTCCTACGAGCAGTACTTC. It codes for CATRGSYEQYF.

V and J are TRBV10-3 and TRBJ2-3; 13 bases agree with TRBD2. This CDR3 contains 13 residues. With V trimmed by 10 bases and J by 10 bases, 8 bases remained unmatched. Germline CDR1 reads ENHRY; CDR2 reads SYGVKD. This CDR3 reads CATTSGGDSSQYF. CDR3 sequence (DNA): TGTGCCACCACTAGCGGGGGGGATTCTTCGCAGTATTTT.

This chain uses TRBV7-9 with TRBJ2-5, with a weak D call TRBD1 (5 bases). The CDR3 is made up of 13 amino acids. Germline lookup yields CDR1 SEHNR and CDR2 FQNEAQ (reference sequence). V was clipped by 7 bases and J by 5 bases, with 14 bases between them. The CDR3 DNA sequence: TGTGCCAGCAAAAGGGGAAGGAAGGAGACCCAGTACTTC. Its translation: CASKRGRKETQYF. The whole variable domain, remainder taken from reference TRBV7-9 and TRBJ2-5, is DTGVSQNPRHKITKRGQNVTFRCDPISEHNRLYWYRQTLGQGPEFLTYFQNEAQLEKSRLLSDRFSAERPKGSFSTLEIQRTEQGDSAMYLCASKRGRKETQYFGPGTRLLVL.

The V call is TRBV7-9, the J call TRBJ2-7, with D unresolved. The germline V gene encodes CDR1 SEHNR and CDR2 FQNEAQ (reference sequence). The CDR3 is made up of 11 amino acids. The ends were cut back, 3 bases at V and 6 bases at J, with 6 bases in the middle. DNA for the CDR3: TGTGCCAGCAGCTTTCACGGCGAGCAGTACTTC. It encodes CASSFHGEQYF. The full variable domain, with the rest looked up from reference TRBV7-9 and TRBJ2-7, is DTGVSQNPRHKITKRGQNVTFRCDPISEHNRLYWYRQTLGQGPEFLTYFQNEAQLEKSRLLSDRFSAERPKGSFSTLEIQRTEQGDSAMYLCASSFHGEQYFGPGTRLTVT.

The rearrangement links TRBV6-5 to TRBJ2-7, with TRBD2 matching 7 bases. Germline V gives CDR1 MNHEY, CDR2 SVGAGI. V shed 0 bases and J 4 bases; nucleotides not matched to a gene: 6. CDR3 length equals 15 residues. CDR3 coding DNA: TGTGCCAGCAGTTACTCGAGCTCCGGGGGGTACGAGCAGTACTTC. This gives the protein CASSYSSSGGYEQYF.

Note on this clone: This CDR3 is missing its conserved last phenylalanine or tryptophan, likely due to a read error. This chain joins TRBV2 and TRBJ2-7; perhaps TRBD1 as D (5 bases). Germline CDR1 and CDR2: SNHLY and FYNNEI. The CDR3 covers 18 residues. The germline V and J ends were trimmed by 5 bases and 0 bases, with 23 bases remaining between them. The CDR3 bases are TGTGCCAGCAGTACTCCCACCTCCTACCTTGACAGCTCCTACGAGCAGTACCTC. This translates into CASSTPTSYLDSSYEQYL.

The genes are TRBV9 and TRBJ2-7; 7 bases map to TRBD1. The CDR3 spans 15 residues. CDR1 is SGDLS, CDR2 YYNGEE, per germline. Trimming removed 4 bases from V and 0 bases from J; junction bases left unmatched: 7. CDR3 nucleotide sequence: TGTGCCAGCAGCCCGAGGGGACAGAGCTCCTACGAGCAGTACTTC. It is translated as CASSPRGQSSYEQYF.

This clone has only a few counts. V usage is TRBV13 and J usage is TRBJ2-2; D may be TRBD1 (6 bases). The length of the CDR3 is 15 residues. The V end was cut by 4 bases, the J end by 5 bases, with 14 bases between. Germline CDR1 is PRHDT and CDR2 is FYEKMQ (reference sequence). CDR3 DNA sequence: TGTGCCAGCAGCTCCGACCAGGGGTGGACCGGGGAGCTGTTTTTT. This encodes CASSSDQGWTGELFF.

The chain uses TRBV7-9 and TRBJ1-1; TRBD1 matches at 9 bases. After removal of 1 base from V and 1 base from J, the junction contained 4 bases not matched to a gene. The CDR3 has 16 residues. The germline V gene encodes CDR1 SEHNR and CDR2 FQNEAQ (reference sequence). The CDR3 DNA reads TGTGCCAGCAGCTTAGGTACAGGGGGCGCGAACACTGAAGCTTTCTTT. Translated, it gives CASSLGTGGANTEAFF.

The chain carries TRBV11-3 and TRBJ2-2; D uncertain. The CDR3 has 14 residues. V was cut by 1 base and J by 0 bases, with 3 bases left in between. The germline V gene has CDR1 SGHNT and CDR2 YENEEA. CDR3 region: CASSLAANTGELFF. As DNA, the CDR3 is TGTGCCAGCAGCTTAGCGGCGAACACCGGGGAGCTGTTTTTT.

The chain is built from TRBV7-2 and TRBJ2-5, with a possible D match to TRBD2 (5 bases). Germline CDR1 is SGHTA and CDR2 is FQGNSA. Between the trimmed V and J ends, which lost 5 bases and 4 bases, there was a span of 11 bases. This CDR3 is built from 13 residues. The CDR3 sequence: CASSLTTGETQYF. DNA for the CDR3: TGTGCCAGCAGCCTGACTACTGGAGAGACCCAGTACTTC.